A selection of T cell receptor beta chains follows, all from one sample in a study of blood T cell repertoires in COVID-19. The method was immunoSEQ multiplex PCR; TCRdb's version includes in-frame clones alone and lacks a portion of them. The sample records about 150,000 clones, about three quarters being singletons. Input material: peripheral blood. The receptor set was obtained from a man at least 80 years old with acute or convalescent COVID-19. CDR3s include the opening cysteine and the closing phenylalanine or tryptophan. Not every row has a clone size; where given, it reads once, few, many or a size class.

V	size	J	CDR3
TRBV7-9	.	TRBJ2-1	CASSSLAHEQFF
TRBV11-2	.	TRBJ2-5	CASSRPGQTIETQYF
TRBV19	few	TRBJ1-1	CASSIGQAGSAFF
TRBV9	few	TRBJ2-1	CASSRVLDRGNEQFF
TRBV10-2	.	TRBJ2-2	CASSENRGHPGELFF
TRBV24-1	few	TRBJ1-3	CANQEGAGNTIYF
TRBV5-5	once	TRBJ1-2	CASSLANRGAYGYTF
TRBV9	.	TRBJ1-5	CASSATGDNQPQHF
TRBV19	.	TRBJ1-6	CASSMALSPLHF
TRBV5-1	.	TRBJ1-1	CASTGQFFEAFF
TRBV6-5	once	TRBJ2-1	CASRGTGWYNEQFF
TRBV7-9	.	TRBJ2-6	CASSKWRQGNYGANVLTF
TRBV7-2	.	TRBJ1-4	CASSSVGQGPIF
TRBV5-1	.	TRBJ1-5	CASSLDSPNAGNQPQHF
TRBV19	.	TRBJ1-5	CASSKSTASNQPQHF
TRBV28	.	TRBJ2-1	CASLTDSGIMGYNEQFF
TRBV6-6	.	TRBJ2-7	CASSPQGQQEQYF
TRBV5-1	.	TRBJ2-5	CASSLRTGGGETQYF
TRBV6-2/TRBV6-3	.	TRBJ2-3	CASSPRLGGDTQYF
TRBV7-2	.	TRBJ1-2	CASSLDPTAVRGYTF
TRBV9	.	TRBJ2-5	CASSTTEIQETQYF
TRBV5-1	.	TRBJ1-2	CASSPTGQLNYGYTF
TRBV5-5	.	TRBJ1-5	CASSLLGGDGNQPQHF